There are a few counts of the clone carrying this T cell receptor beta chain. Its target is unknown. This sample stems from a study of vaccination and CD4 T cells after COVID-19. Across the whole study: Overlapping spike pools from SARS-CoV-2 and HCoV-NL63, HCoV-OC43 and HCoV-229E served as culture stimuli.

The Oncomine TCR Beta short-read assay sequenced DNA from cultured CD4+ T cells. TCRdb analysed the PCR reads with MiXCR anew, one entry per CDR3 protein. Seen here are 14,000 to 15,000 distinct CDR3 sequences, around 50% observed once, and the top ten hold 11% to 15%. The treatment was: roughly 10-day PBMC culture with coronavirus spike peptide pools or control peptides (ViraFEST assay). Germline V gives CDR1 LNHNV, CDR2 YYDKDF (reference sequence). V was trimmed by 0 bases and J by 3 bases, leaving 9 bases between them. The CDR3 runs 15 residues. Sequencing was performed on CD4+ T cells from blood, cultured in vitro. This sequence was found in a human donor who had recovered from COVID-19. The chain carries TRBV15 and TRBJ1-5, with no clear D. The DNA of the CDR3 is TGTGCCACCAGCAGAGATAGGCTGATCAATCAGCCCCAGCATTTT. It is translated as CATSRDRLINQPQHF.